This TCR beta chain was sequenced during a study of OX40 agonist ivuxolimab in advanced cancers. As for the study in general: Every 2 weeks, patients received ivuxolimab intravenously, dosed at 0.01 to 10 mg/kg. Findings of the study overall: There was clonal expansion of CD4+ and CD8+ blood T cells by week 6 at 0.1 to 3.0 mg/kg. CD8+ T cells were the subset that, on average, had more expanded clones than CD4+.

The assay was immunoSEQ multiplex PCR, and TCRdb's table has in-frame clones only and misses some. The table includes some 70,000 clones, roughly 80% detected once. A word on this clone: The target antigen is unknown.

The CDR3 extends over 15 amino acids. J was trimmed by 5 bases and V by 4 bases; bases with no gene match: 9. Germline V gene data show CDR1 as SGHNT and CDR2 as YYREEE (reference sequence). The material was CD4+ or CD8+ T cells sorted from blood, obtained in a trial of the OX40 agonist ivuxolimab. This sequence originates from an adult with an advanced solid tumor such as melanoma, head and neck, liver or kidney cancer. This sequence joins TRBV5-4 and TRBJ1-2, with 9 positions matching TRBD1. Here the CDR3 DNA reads TGTGCCAGCAGCCCAACACAGGGGGCGGCATATGGCTACACCTTC. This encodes CASSPTQGAAYGYTF.